This record concerns one TCR beta chain sequence. In the study's own analysis: Quantification of nucleated cells was approximated via reference gene primer amplification. Sequencing was performed with immunoSEQ multiplex PCR; in TCRdb, only in-frame clones are kept and a portion is missing. The V and J calls and clone size come from that table; D and trimming were worked out from the DNA. The top ten clones hold approximately 9.7% of a sample with about 150,000 clones, more than 65% of them seen once. These data originate in a study of blood T cell repertoires in COVID-19. About the study: PBMCs, B-cell-depleted T cells, or T cells were the source of the cDNA or gDNA that made up the material.

V was pared by 5 bases and J by 3 bases, with 19 bases between. The CDR3 runs 16 residues. Germline-derived CDR1 and CDR2 are MNHEY and SVGEGT. Sequenced sample: peripheral blood. The rearrangement links TRBV6-2 or TRBV6-3 to TRBJ1-2; D not resolved. The origin of this receptor is a woman in her forties or fifties with acute or convalescent COVID-19. The CDR3 DNA follows: TGTGCCAGCAGTAACGCCAGGCAGACCACTGACTATGGCTACACCTTC. This encodes CASSNARQTTDYGYTF.